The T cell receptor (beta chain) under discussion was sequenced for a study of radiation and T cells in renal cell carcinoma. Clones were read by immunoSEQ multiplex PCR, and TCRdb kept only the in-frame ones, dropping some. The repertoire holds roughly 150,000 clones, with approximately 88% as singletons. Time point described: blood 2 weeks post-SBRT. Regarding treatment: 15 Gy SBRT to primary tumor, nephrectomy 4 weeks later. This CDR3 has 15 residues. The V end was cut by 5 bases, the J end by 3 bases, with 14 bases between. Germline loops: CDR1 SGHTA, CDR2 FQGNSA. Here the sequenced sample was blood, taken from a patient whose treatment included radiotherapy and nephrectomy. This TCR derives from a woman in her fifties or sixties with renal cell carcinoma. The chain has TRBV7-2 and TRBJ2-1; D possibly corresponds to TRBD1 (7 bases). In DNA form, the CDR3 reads TGTGCCAGCAGCCGACAGGGACTTGGCTACAATGAGCAGTTCTTC. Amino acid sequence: CASSRQGLGYNEQFF.